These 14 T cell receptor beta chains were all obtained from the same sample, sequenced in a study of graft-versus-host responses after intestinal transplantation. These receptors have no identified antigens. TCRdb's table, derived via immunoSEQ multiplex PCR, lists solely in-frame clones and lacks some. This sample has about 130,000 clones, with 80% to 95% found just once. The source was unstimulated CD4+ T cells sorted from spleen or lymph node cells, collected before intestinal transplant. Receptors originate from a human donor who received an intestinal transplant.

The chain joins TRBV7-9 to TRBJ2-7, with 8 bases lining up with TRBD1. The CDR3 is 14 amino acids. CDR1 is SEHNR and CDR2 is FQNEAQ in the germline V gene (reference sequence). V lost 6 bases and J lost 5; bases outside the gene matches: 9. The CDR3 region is CASSPNRGINEQYF. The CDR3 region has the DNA TGTGCCAGCAGTCCCAACAGGGGGATTAACGAGCAGTACTTC.

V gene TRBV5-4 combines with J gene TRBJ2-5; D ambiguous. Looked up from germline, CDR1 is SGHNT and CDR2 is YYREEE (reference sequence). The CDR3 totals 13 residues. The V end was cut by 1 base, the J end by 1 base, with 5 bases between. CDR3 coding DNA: TGTGCCAGCAGCTTGTACAGCCAAGAGACCCAGTACTTC. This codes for CASSLYSQETQYF.

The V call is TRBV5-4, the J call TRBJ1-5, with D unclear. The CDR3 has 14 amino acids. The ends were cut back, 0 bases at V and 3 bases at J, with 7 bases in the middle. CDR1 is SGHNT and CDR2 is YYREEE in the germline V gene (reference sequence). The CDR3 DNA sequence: TGTGCCAGCAGCTTGGATCCGACCAATCAGCCCCAGCATTTT. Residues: CASSLDPTNQPQHF.

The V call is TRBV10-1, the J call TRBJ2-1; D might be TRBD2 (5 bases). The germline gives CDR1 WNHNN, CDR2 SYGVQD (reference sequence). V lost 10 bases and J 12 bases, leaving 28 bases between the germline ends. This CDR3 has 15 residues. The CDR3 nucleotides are TGCGCCAACCGACACCCGGGAATCCCATATGTTTGGCAGTTCTTC. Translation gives CANRHPGIPYVWQFF.

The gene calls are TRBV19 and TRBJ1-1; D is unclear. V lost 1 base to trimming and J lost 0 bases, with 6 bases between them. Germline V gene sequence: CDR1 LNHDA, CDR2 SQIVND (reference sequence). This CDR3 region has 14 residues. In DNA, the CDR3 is TGTGCCAGTAGTATAGGCGGGATGAACACTGAAGCTTTCTTT. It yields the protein CASSIGGMNTEAFF. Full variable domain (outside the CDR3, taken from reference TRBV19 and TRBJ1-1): DGGITQSPKYLFRKEGQNVTLSCEQNLNHDAMYWYRQDPGQGLRLIYYSQIVNDFQKGDIAEGYSVSREKKESFPLTVTSAQKNPTAFYLCASSIGGMNTEAFFGQGTRLTVV.

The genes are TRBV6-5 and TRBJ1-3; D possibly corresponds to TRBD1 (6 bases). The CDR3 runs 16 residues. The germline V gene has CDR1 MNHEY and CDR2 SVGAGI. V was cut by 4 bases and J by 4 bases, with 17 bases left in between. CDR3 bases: TGTGCCAGCAGTTTTTATGATCAAACAGGGGGAAACACCATATATTTT. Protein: CASSFYDQTGGNTIYF.

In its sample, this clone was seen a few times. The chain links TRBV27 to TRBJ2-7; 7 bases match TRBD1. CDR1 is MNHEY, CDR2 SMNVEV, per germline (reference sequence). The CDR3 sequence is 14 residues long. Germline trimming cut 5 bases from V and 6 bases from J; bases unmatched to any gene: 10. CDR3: CASSTTGPWSEQYF. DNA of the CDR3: TGTGCCAGCAGTACGACAGGGCCTTGGAGCGAGCAGTACTTC.

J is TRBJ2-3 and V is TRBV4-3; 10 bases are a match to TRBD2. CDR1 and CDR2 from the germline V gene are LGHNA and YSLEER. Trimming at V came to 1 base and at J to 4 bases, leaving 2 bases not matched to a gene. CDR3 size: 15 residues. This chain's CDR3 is CASSQGLAGADTQYF. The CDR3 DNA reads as TGCGCCAGCAGCCAAGGGCTAGCGGGAGCAGATACGCAGTATTTT.

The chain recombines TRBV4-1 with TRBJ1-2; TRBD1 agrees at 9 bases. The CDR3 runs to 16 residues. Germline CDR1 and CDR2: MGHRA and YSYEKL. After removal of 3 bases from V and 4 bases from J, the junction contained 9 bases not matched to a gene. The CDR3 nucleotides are TGCGCCAGCAGCCAGTGGGACAGGGCCTCTGCCTATGGCTACACCTTC. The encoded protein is CASSQWDRASAYGYTF.

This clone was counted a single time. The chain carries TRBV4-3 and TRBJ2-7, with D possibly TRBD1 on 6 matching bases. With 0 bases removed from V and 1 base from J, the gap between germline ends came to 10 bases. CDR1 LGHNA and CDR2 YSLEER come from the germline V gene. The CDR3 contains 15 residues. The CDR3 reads CASSQDPGHSYEQYF. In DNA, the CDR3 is TGCGCCAGCAGCCAAGACCCGGGACATTCCTACGAGCAGTACTTC.

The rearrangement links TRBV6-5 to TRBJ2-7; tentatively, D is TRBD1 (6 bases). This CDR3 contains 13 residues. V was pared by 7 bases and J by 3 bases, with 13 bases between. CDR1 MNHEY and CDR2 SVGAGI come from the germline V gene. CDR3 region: CASIQGLGYEQYF. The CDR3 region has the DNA TGTGCCAGCATCCAGGGGTTAGGCTACGAGCAGTACTTC.

CDR3 DNA: TGTGCCAGCAGCCGCGTGGGGAACGAAAAACTGTTTTTT. Translation: CASSRVGNEKLFF. The chain recombines TRBV28 with TRBJ1-4; D unclear. CDR3 size: 13 residues. Trimming removed 6 bases from V and 8 bases from J, with 13 bases in between. Germline V gene data show CDR1 as MDHEN and CDR2 as SYDVKM.

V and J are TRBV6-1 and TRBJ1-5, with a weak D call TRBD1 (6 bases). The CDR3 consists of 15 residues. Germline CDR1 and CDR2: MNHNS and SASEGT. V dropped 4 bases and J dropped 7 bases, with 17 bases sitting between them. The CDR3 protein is CASSALDRIGQPQHF. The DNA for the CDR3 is TGTGCCAGCAGTGCTCTAGACAGGATTGGGCAGCCCCAGCATTTT.

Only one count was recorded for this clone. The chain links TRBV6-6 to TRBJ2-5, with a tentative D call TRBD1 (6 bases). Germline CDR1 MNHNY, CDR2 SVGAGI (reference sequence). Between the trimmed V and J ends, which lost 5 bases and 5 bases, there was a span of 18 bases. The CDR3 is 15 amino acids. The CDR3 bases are TGTGCCAGCAGTGGGAAACAGGGTAGCGCGGAGACCCAGTACTTC. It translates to CASSGKQGSAETQYF.